The next 12 T cell receptor beta chains were all read from a single sample in a study of T cells in Graves' hyperthyroidism and ophthalmopathy. RNA transcripts yielded amplified TCR beta CDR3 regions. The primer set for the first-round RT-PCR of the TCR CDR3 was HTBI. TCRdb independently ran MiXCR on the multiplex PCR reads; one entry per CDR3 protein. The sample holds about 510,000 distinct CDR3 sequences, 40% to 55% seen once. Sample: peripheral blood or thyroid tissue (not recorded which). Receptors originate from an adult woman with Graves' disease, either hyperthyroidism or ophthalmopathy (not recorded which).

V is TRBV5-4 and J is TRBJ1-3, with D perhaps matching TRBD1 (5 bases). V was shortened by 4 bases and J by 0 bases, with 14 bases between the two germline ends. There are 16 residues in the CDR3. Germline V gene sequence: CDR1 SGHNT, CDR2 YYREEE (reference sequence). The CDR3 coding sequence is TGTGCCAGCAGCCCGCCGAGGGGTTCCTCTGGAAACACCATATATTTT. Protein: CASSPPRGSSGNTIYF.

The chain employs TRBV7-9 and TRBJ1-2; TRBD1 might be the D (5 bases). Looked up from germline, CDR1 is SEHNR and CDR2 is FQNEAQ (reference sequence). Trimming removed 1 base from V and 9 bases from J, with 15 bases in between. CDR3 length: 14 amino acids. DNA of the CDR3: TGTGCCAGCAGCTTAGGGGGGACGGGGGAGAGCTACACCTTC. It encodes CASSLGGTGESYTF.

This clonotype was recorded many times. The rearrangement links TRBV5-8 to TRBJ1-1; D is ambiguous. Germline CDR1 and CDR2: SGHTS and YDEGEE. Between the trimmed V and J ends, which lost 3 bases and 1 base, there was a span of 10 bases. The CDR3 contains 14 residues. The CDR3 region has the DNA TGTGCCAGCAGCTCCAGGCTAAGGAACACTGAAGCTTTCTTT. It specifies CASSSRLRNTEAFF.

This clonotype was seen a few times. The V call is TRBV27, the J call TRBJ1-4; the D is unclear. The germline V gene encodes CDR1 MNHEY and CDR2 SMNVEV (reference sequence). Trimming removed 2 bases from V and 5 bases from J, with 9 bases in between. The CDR3 is 14 residues long. CDR3 region: CASSLDWGNEKLFF. CDR3 coding DNA: TGTGCCAGCAGTTTAGATTGGGGAAATGAAAAACTGTTTTTT. The whole variable domain, filled in from reference TRBV27 and TRBJ1-4, reads EAQVTQNPRYLITVTGKKLTVTCSQNMNHEYMSWYRQDPGLGLRQIYYSMNVEVTDKGDVPEGYKVSRKEKRNFPLILESPSPNQTSLYFCASSLDWGNEKLFFGSGTQLSVL.

This chain uses TRBV15 with TRBJ2-7; 9 positions agree with TRBD1. The CDR3 runs 13 residues. The germline CDR1 and CDR2 sequences are LNHNV and YYDKDF (reference sequence). V gave up 8 bases and J gave up 6 bases; unmatched junction bases: 8. CDR3 nucleotide sequence: TGTGCCACCGGCCGGGACAGGGCCGGCGAGCAGTACTTC. Encoded protein: CATGRDRAGEQYF.

At least ten counts were recorded for this clonotype. This chain joins TRBV7-6 and TRBJ2-5, with D possibly being TRBD1 or TRBD2 (5 bases each). The V end lost 5 bases, the J end lost 2 bases, and 18 bases lay between the germline ends. The CDR3 sequence is 16 residues long. Germline assignment: CDR1 SGHVS and CDR2 FNYEAQ. CDR3 nucleotide sequence: TGTGCCAGCAGCAAACGACCGGGACGGGTGCAAGAGACCCAGTACTTC. Translation gives CASSKRPGRVQETQYF.

The chain combines TRBV10-3 with TRBJ1-2, with TRBD1 matching over 8 bases. The CDR3 has 18 amino acids. V lost 0 bases, J lost 5 bases, and 14 bases stayed unmatched. Per germline, CDR1 ENHRY and CDR2 SYGVKD. The CDR3 region has the DNA TGTGCCATCAGTGAGTCCAGCGGTGGACAGGGAAATACGTATGGCTACACCTTC. Translating gives CAISESSGGQGNTYGYTF.

The chain carries TRBV20-1 and TRBJ1-2; tentative D call: TRBD1 (5 bases). V lost 0 bases to trimming and J lost 6 bases, with 20 bases between them. The CDR3 totals 16 residues. The germline V gene encodes CDR1 DFQATT and CDR2 SNEGSKA (reference sequence). CDR3 nucleotide sequence: TGCAGTGCTAGAGATCTGGACACTTCCGGGGACGATGGCTACACCTTC. Amino acids: CSARDLDTSGDDGYTF.

Only a few counts were recorded for this clonotype. The chain combines TRBV29-1 with TRBJ2-7, with 7 bases aligning to TRBD2. CDR1 SQVTM and CDR2 ANQGSEA come from the germline V gene. V was pared by 4 bases and J by 5 bases, with 8 bases of the junction left unmatched. The CDR3 length is 13 residues. The CDR3 loop reads CSVGVLALNEQYF. The CDR3 DNA reads as TGCAGCGTTGGCGTACTAGCGTTAAACGAGCAGTACTTC.

The V and J genes are TRBV20-1 and TRBJ1-2, with D perhaps TRBD1 (5 bases). The CDR3 is made up of 17 amino acids. CDR1 DFQATT and CDR2 SNEGSKA come from the germline V gene (reference sequence). Trimming pared 0 bases from V and 6 bases from J, leaving 23 bases between. CDR3 DNA: TGCAGTGCTAGAGATCTCCAGGGCCGACCGCGGGACGATGGCTACACCTTC. It codes for CSARDLQGRPRDDGYTF.

The chain couples TRBV15 to TRBJ1-2; 7 positions agree with TRBD1. Per the germline V gene, CDR1 is LNHNV and CDR2 is YYDKDF (reference sequence). V gave up 3 bases and J gave up 8 bases; unmatched junction bases: 12. The CDR3 runs 15 residues. For the CDR3, the DNA is TGTGCCACCAGCAGCTTAGACCCGGACAGGTCCGGCTACACCTTC. Translated: CATSSLDPDRSGYTF.

The rearrangement uses TRBV7-8 and TRBJ1-1; D unclear. V was pared by 1 base and J by 4 bases, with 13 bases between. The CDR3 is 15 residues long. Germline CDR1 SGHVS, CDR2 FQNEAQ. CDR3 in amino acids: CASSLGQDWSTEAFF. The CDR3 bases are TGTGCCAGCAGCTTAGGCCAGGATTGGAGCACTGAAGCTTTCTTT. Filled out from reference TRBV7-8 and TRBJ1-1, the complete variable domain reads GAGVSQSPRYKVAKRGQDVALRCDPISGHVSLFWYQQALGQGPEFLTYFQNEAQLDKSGLPSDRFFAERPEGSVSTLKIQRTQQEDSAVYLCASSLGQDWSTEAFFGQGTRLTVV.